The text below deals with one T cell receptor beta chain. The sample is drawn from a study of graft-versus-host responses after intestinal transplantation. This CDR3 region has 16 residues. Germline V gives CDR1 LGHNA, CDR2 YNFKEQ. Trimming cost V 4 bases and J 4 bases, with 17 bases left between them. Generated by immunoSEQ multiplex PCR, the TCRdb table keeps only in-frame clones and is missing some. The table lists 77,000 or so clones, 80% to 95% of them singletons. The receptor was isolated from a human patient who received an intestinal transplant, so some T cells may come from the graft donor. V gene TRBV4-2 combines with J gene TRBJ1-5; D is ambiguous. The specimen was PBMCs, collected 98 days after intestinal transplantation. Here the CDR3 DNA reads TGTGCCAGCAGCCCCAGTCCCAGGTTGCTTAATCAGCCCCAGCATTTT. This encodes CASSPSPRLLNQPQHF.